Presented here are 32 T cell receptor beta chains from one specimen sequenced in a study of control samples from healthy donors and cancer patients. Data came from immunoSEQ multiplex PCR; TCRdb stores just in-frame clones and leaves some out. The profile shows around 180,000 clones, about 86% of them singletons. Sequenced sample: blood. The receptors derive from a woman aged 25-40 years in good health.

V and J are TRBV30 and TRBJ1-3; TRBD1 aligns across 10 bases. This CDR3 has 16 residues. Germline V gene sequence: CDR1 GTSNPN, CDR2 SVGIG (reference sequence). J lost 3 bases, V lost 0 bases, and 5 bases had no gene match. Here the CDR3 reads CAWSVDRGLLGNTIYF. For the CDR3, the DNA is TGTGCCTGGAGTGTAGACAGGGGGCTGCTTGGAAACACCATATATTTT.

The V and J genes are TRBV28 and TRBJ1-1, with 8 positions matching TRBD1. The V gene's germline CDR1 is MDHEN and CDR2 SYDVKM. With 7 bases clipped from V and 6 bases from J, the junction kept 7 bases outside the gene matches. The CDR3 contains 13 residues. As DNA, the CDR3 is TGTGCCAGCAACCCGGGACAGGAATCTGAAGCTTTCTTT. This sequence encodes CASNPGQESEAFF.

The table lists this clone with a count of one. This chain connects TRBV14 to TRBJ2-7; D call uncertain. The germline V gene has CDR1 SGHDN and CDR2 FVKESK. With 3 bases removed from V and 6 bases from J, the gap between germline ends came to 12 bases. This CDR3 comprises 13 residues. The DNA of the CDR3 is TGTGCCAGCAGCCACATTGCGGTTTCCGAGCAGTACTTC. This translates into CASSHIAVSEQYF.

Here the CDR3 reads CAISEQGTGANAVSNYGYTF. DNA of the CDR3: TGTGCCATCAGTGAACAAGGGACAGGGGCTAATGCCGTCTCCAACTATGGCTACACCTTC. This sequence joins TRBV10-3 and TRBJ1-2; TRBD1 matches at 10 bases. Germline V CDR1 and CDR2: ENHRY, SYGVKD. The CDR3 length is 20 residues. Germline trimming cut 3 bases from V and 2 bases from J; bases unmatched to any gene: 18.

The V and J genes are TRBV4-1 and TRBJ2-2; no definite D call. Germline CDR1 reads MGHRA; CDR2 reads YSYEKL. Between the trimmed V and J ends, which lost 5 bases and 3 bases, there was a span of 10 bases. The CDR3 has 14 amino acids. The CDR3, as DNA: TGCGCCAGCAGCTTAACGTTTGACACCGGGGAGCTGTTTTTT. Translating it yields CASSLTFDTGELFF.

The rearrangement joins TRBV2 to TRBJ2-7, with D unclear. Germline-derived CDR1 and CDR2 are SNHLY and FYNNEI. The CDR3 consists of 18 residues. Trimming removed 1 base from V and 1 base from J, with 20 bases in between. The CDR3 here is CASSEVGSARWASYEQYF. CDR3 in DNA: TGTGCCAGCAGTGAAGTAGGGTCGGCGCGGTGGGCTTCCTACGAGCAGTACTTC.

The genes are TRBV19 and TRBJ2-7; weak D call: TRBD2 (6 bases). Germline CDR1 LNHDA, CDR2 SQIVND (reference sequence). The CDR3 has 11 amino acids. The CDR3 nucleotides read TGTGCCAGTAGTTTTCGGACCGGGGGTAGGGTC. Translating gives CASSFRTGGRV.

The V and J genes are TRBV20-1 and TRBJ1-5; no firm D call. Deletions cut 3 bases from V and 2 bases from J, with 14 bases between. Looked up from germline, CDR1 is DFQATT and CDR2 is SNEGSKA (reference sequence). CDR3 length: 15 amino acids. The CDR3, as DNA: TGCAGTGCTAGTCGTACAGCCAAGGGCAATCAGCCCCAGCATTTT. As protein: CSASRTAKGNQPQHF.

This chain links TRBV19 with TRBJ2-5, with D maybe TRBD2 (5 bases). V was cut by 6 bases and J by 5 bases, with 19 bases left in between. From germline, CDR1 is LNHDA and CDR2 SQIVND (reference sequence). The CDR3 contains 15 residues. The CDR3 bases are TGTGCCAGTAGCAACCAAGGACTCGCCCGGGAGACCCAGTACTTC. Translated, it gives CASSNQGLARETQYF.

The V and J genes are TRBV2 and TRBJ2-3, with unresolved D. V was pared by 7 bases and J by 6 bases, with 17 bases between. CDR3 length: 14 amino acids. Germline CDR1 is SNHLY and CDR2 is FYNNEI. The CDR3 protein is CASTSWTVGDTQYF. The CDR3 DNA reads as TGTGCCAGCACATCCTGGACGGTAGGGGATACGCAGTATTTT.

This clone was recorded a few times. This chain connects TRBV4-2 to TRBJ1-3; a weak D match, TRBD1 (5 bases). The CDR3 loop spans 16 amino acids. Germline CDR1 and CDR2: LGHNA and YNFKEQ. Trimming took off 1 base at V and 4 bases at J, with 14 bases between the two ends. CDR3 loop: CASSQGVGQGGNTIYF. The CDR3 DNA reads TGTGCCAGCAGCCAAGGTGTAGGACAAGGCGGAAACACCATATATTTT.

This clone was counted a single time. This sequence joins TRBV4-1 and TRBJ2-1, with a weak D call TRBD2 (5 bases). V was clipped by 4 bases and J by 9 bases, with 13 bases between them. CDR3 length: 13 amino acids. Germline V gives CDR1 MGHRA, CDR2 YSYEKL. The CDR3 nucleotides are TGCGCCAGCAGCCCCCGGCGCGGAGGTGAGCAGTTCTTC. It is translated as CASSPRRGGEQFF.

The chain recombines TRBV7-6 with TRBJ2-6; the D is unclear. This CDR3 has 15 residues. CDR1 is SGHVS, CDR2 FNYEAQ, per germline. Trimming took 0 bases from V and 2 from J, leaving 5 bases between them. The CDR3 DNA follows: TGTGCCAGCAGCTTAGCCAGTCCTGGGGCCAACGTCCTGACTTTC. It specifies CASSLASPGANVLTF.

CDR3 nucleotide sequence: TGTGCCAGCAGCGGGACGGGCGGCAATCAGCCCCAGCATTTT. Protein product: CASSGTGGNQPQHF. V is TRBV6-5 and J is TRBJ1-5; D may be TRBD1 (5 bases). Germline V gives CDR1 MNHEY, CDR2 SVGAGI. The CDR3 extends over 14 amino acids. V lost 6 bases and J 2 bases, leaving 11 bases between the germline ends.

This rearrangement joins TRBV5-1 to TRBJ1-2, with TRBD1 identical over 8 bases. Germline loops: CDR1 SGHRS, CDR2 YFSETQ. Trimming at V came to 6 bases and at J to 0 bases, leaving 4 bases not matched to a gene. This CDR3 has 14 residues. CDR3 sequence reads: CASTPTGANYGYTF. The CDR3 nucleotides read TGCGCCAGCACCCCGACAGGGGCTAACTATGGCTACACCTTC.

V gene TRBV5-1 combines with J gene TRBJ1-2; TRBD1 matches 8 bases. The CDR3 spans 13 residues. V was clipped by 4 bases and J by 7 bases; unmatched bases: 6. Germline loops: CDR1 SGHRS, CDR2 YFSETQ. The CDR3 DNA reads as TGCGCCAGCAGCCATGACAGGGGTTCTGGCTACACCTTC. Translation: CASSHDRGSGYTF.

V and J are TRBV9 and TRBJ2-1; 9 bases align to TRBD2. This CDR3 has 16 amino acids. V shed 0 bases, J shed 4 bases, and the junction held 5 bases outside the gene matches. Germline CDR1 SGDLS, CDR2 YYNGEE. In DNA, the CDR3 is TGTGCCAGCAGCGTAGGAGCGGGGGGACCTTACAATGAGCAGTTCTTC. This sequence encodes CASSVGAGGPYNEQFF.

The CDR3, as DNA: TGTGCCAGCAGCCTAGGACGCTACACAGATACGCAGTATTTT. Amino acid sequence: CASSLGRYTDTQYF. The V call is TRBV9, the J call TRBJ2-3; D is ambiguous. Looked up from germline, CDR1 is SGDLS and CDR2 is YYNGEE. CDR3 length equals 14 residues. Trimming shortened V by 4 bases and J by 2 bases, and 11 bases separated the two germline ends.

The V call is TRBV27, the J call TRBJ2-3; D possibly corresponds to TRBD1 (6 bases). V lost 3 bases, J lost 8 bases, and 18 bases lay in between. The CDR3 is 15 residues long. CDR1 and CDR2 (germline): MNHEY, SMNVEV (reference sequence). The CDR3, as DNA: TGTGCCAGCAGTTTTGGGGGCAGGGGATCGGGTACGCAGTATTTT. Translating gives CASSFGGRGSGTQYF.

The rearrangement links TRBV19 to TRBJ1-3; D unresolved. The V end lost 4 bases, the J end lost 3 bases, and 10 bases lay between the germline ends. CDR1 is LNHDA and CDR2 is SQIVND in the germline V gene (reference sequence). This CDR3 region has 14 residues. CDR3 sequence (DNA): TGTGCCAGTAGTAGCGGGCAGGTTGGAAACACCATATATTTT. Its translation is CASSSGQVGNTIYF.

V is TRBV2 and J is TRBJ1-2; weak D call: TRBD1 (5 bases). Germline V gives CDR1 SNHLY, CDR2 FYNNEI. Trimming took off 4 bases at V and 8 bases at J, with 11 bases between the two ends. CDR3 length equals 12 residues. DNA for the CDR3: TGTGCCAGCAGTGCTGAGGGACGCGGCTACACCTTC. Translating gives CASSAEGRGYTF.

The sample holds one count of this clone. J is TRBJ1-3 and V is TRBV14; TRBD1 agrees at 7 bases. Germline CDR1 is SGHDN and CDR2 is FVKESK. CDR3 length equals 16 residues. The V segment lost 4 bases and the J segment 0 bases; nucleotides outside the gene matches: 6. The CDR3 nucleotides read TGTGCCAGCAGCCCGGACAGGTTCTTCTCTGGAAACACCATATATTTT. Translated, it gives CASSPDRFFSGNTIYF.

DNA for the CDR3: TGTGCCAGCAGCGTAGGAGGGCTAGCCTACAATGAGCAGTTCTTC. Residues: CASSVGGLAYNEQFF. The chain is built from TRBV9 and TRBJ2-1, with D possibly being TRBD2 (5 bases). This CDR3 has 15 amino acids. The V gene's germline CDR1 is SGDLS and CDR2 YYNGEE. Trimming left V 0 bases short and J 2 bases short, with 9 bases between.

The chain recombines TRBV6-5 with TRBJ2-7; the D gene is possibly TRBD2 (5 bases). Germline CDR1 is MNHEY and CDR2 is SVGAGI. This CDR3 is 13 amino acids long. Trimming left V 4 bases short and J 3 bases short, with 10 bases between. The CDR3 bases are TGTGCCAGCAGTTCCCGGGATTACTACGAGCAGTACTTC. The encoded protein is CASSSRDYYEQYF.

J is TRBJ1-1 and V is TRBV27; 10 bases are shared with TRBD1. The germline V gene encodes CDR1 MNHEY and CDR2 SMNVEV (reference sequence). V gave up 4 bases and J gave up 10 bases; unmatched junction bases: 9. The CDR3 sequence is 14 residues long. DNA for the CDR3: TGTGCCAGCAGTTCCCGGGACAGGGGTTTGCGAGCTTTCTTT. Translated: CASSSRDRGLRAFF.

V is TRBV6-5 and J is TRBJ1-3; the D is unclear. V gave up 3 bases and J gave up 4 bases, with 7 bases separating them. This CDR3 is built from 13 residues. Germline-derived CDR1 and CDR2 are MNHEY and SVGAGI. CDR3 region: CASSYRIGNTIYF. The CDR3 nucleotides read TGTGCCAGCAGTTATAGAATCGGAAACACCATATATTTT.

The gene calls are TRBV19 and TRBJ1-1; 8 positions agree with TRBD1. This CDR3 is built from 19 residues. Germline trimming cut 6 bases from V and 5 bases from J; bases unmatched to any gene: 23. Germline assignment: CDR1 LNHDA and CDR2 SQIVND (reference sequence). The CDR3 sequence is CASSWIQGADGFWSTEAFF. The DNA of the CDR3 is TGTGCCAGTAGCTGGATCCAGGGGGCGGATGGGTTTTGGTCTACTGAAGCTTTCTTT.

To note about this clone: The same CDR3 also results from other DNA sequences found in this sample. V is TRBV18 and J is TRBJ1-4, with 7 nucleotides matching TRBD1. CDR1 and CDR2 from the germline V gene are KGHSH and LQKENI. CDR3 length: 14 amino acids. Germline trimming cut 3 bases from V and 3 bases from J; bases unmatched to any gene: 1. The CDR3 sequence is CASSPGTANEKLFF. The CDR3 bases are TGTGCCAGCTCACCCGGGACAGCTAATGAAAAACTGTTTTTT.

The chain carries TRBV6-5 and TRBJ1-2; D remains ambiguous. The CDR3 contains 14 residues. Germline V gene sequence: CDR1 MNHEY, CDR2 SVGAGI. V gave up 7 bases and J gave up 8 bases, with 20 bases separating them. CDR3 nucleotides: TGTGCCAGCACCCGAACGGGCCTTATGGGGGGCTACACCTTC. This sequence encodes CASTRTGLMGGYTF.

This clone appeared once. V and J are TRBV28 and TRBJ2-7, with D uncertain. CDR1 and CDR2 from the germline V gene are MDHEN and SYDVKM. CDR3 length: 10 residues. V gave up 8 bases and J gave up 6 bases, with 8 bases separating them. CDR3 sequence reads: CASGRGEQYF. DNA for the CDR3: TGTGCCAGCGGTCGCGGCGAGCAGTACTTC.

The chain combines TRBV18 with TRBJ2-1, with 9 bases aligning to TRBD2. V shed 3 bases, J shed 5 bases, and the junction held 8 bases outside the gene matches. This CDR3 is built from 16 residues. Germline V gene sequence: CDR1 KGHSH, CDR2 LQKENI. The CDR3 DNA reads TGTGCCAGCTCACCCCTCACGACTAGCGGAAACAATGAGCAGTTCTTC. Its protein product is CASSPLTTSGNNEQFF.

This clone was found once. This chain joins TRBV2 and TRBJ1-1; 10 positions agree with TRBD1. J lost 5 bases, V lost 8 bases, and 8 bases had no gene match. CDR3 length: 14 amino acids. The germline V gene encodes CDR1 SNHLY and CDR2 FYNNEI. CDR3 sequence (DNA): TGTGCCAGCGCCCGACAGGGGGCACGGACTGAAGCTTTCTTT. This translates into CASARQGARTEAFF.